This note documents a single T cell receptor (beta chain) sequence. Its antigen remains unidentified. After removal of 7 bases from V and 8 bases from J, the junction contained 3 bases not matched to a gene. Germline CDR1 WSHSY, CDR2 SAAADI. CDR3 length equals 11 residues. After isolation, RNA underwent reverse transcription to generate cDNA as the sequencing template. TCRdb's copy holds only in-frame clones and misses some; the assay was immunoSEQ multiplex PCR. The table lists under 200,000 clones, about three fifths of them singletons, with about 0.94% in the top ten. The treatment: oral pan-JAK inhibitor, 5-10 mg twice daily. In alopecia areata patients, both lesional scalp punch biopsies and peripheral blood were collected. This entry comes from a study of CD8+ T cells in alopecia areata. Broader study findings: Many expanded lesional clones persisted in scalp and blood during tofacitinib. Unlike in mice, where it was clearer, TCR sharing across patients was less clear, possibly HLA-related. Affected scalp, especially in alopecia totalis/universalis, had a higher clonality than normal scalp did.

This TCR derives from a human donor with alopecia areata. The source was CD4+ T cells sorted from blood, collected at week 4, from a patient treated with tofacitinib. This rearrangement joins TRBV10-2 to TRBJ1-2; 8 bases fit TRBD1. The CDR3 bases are TGCGCCAGCAAGGACAGGGAAGGCTACACCTTC. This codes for CASKDREGYTF.